This T cell receptor beta chain was sequenced during a study of graft-versus-host responses after intestinal transplantation (dated by TCRdb to about 2021). For context, the study as a whole: The transplants that recipients got were multivisceral, liver-intestinal, or isolated intestinal. A peak of at least 4% donor T cells among recipient peripheral blood mononuclear cells was the definition used for donor T cell macrochimerism. Rather than going through the commercial service, samples from a few later patients were sequenced in-house on an Illumina MiSeq and processed with MiXCR. Graft-versus-host and host-versus-graft alloreactive T cell clones were tracked in the graft, circulation and bone marrow after intestinal transplantation using bulk TCR-beta CDR3 sequencing. Every recipient was given anti-thymocyte globulin induction, followed by roughly 3 years of maintenance tacrolimus and steroids. A cohort of under 30 intestinal transplant recipients, including one retransplant, was enrolled, and a few patients lacking pretransplant specimens were excluded. To identify alloreactive clones, pre-transplant mixed lymphocyte reaction products were sequenced and then compared with unstimulated pre-transplant donor and recipient T cells.

The library was obtained by the immunoSEQ multiplex PCR assay. For most patients, genomic DNA was isolated with the Qiagen DNeasy Blood and Tissue Kit and shipped frozen to Adaptive Biotechnologies for TCR sequencing. High-throughput TCR-beta CDR3 sequencing of genomic DNA from most patients was performed by Adaptive Biotechnologies. On the study's bioinformatics: TCR sequencing data were retrieved from Adaptive's ImmunoSEQ software for about 17 patients, whereas a few other patients were processed with MiXCR and VDJtools. CD4 versus CD8 sorting errors were corrected by removing sequences found in both subsets at a frequency ratio below 5:1. CDR3 nucleotide sequences shared by donor and recipient were removed because the origin of these sequences could not be assigned. Alloreactive clones required at least 2-fold expansion over unstimulated cells and minimum CFSE-low frequency of 0.002% (template counts) or 0.001% (read counts). Clones detected in sequenced pre-transplant spleen, lymph node, or MLR CFSE-low populations of the donor or recipient were defined as mappable. Cumulative frequency of alloreactive clones was calculated as a percentage of all sequences weighted by copy number. The table was pulled from immuneACCESS by TCRdb, which kept in-frame rearrangements only. Such tables lose some clones; where checked, under half of the loss comes from unresolved V genes, and the rest has no known cause. The DNA was the basis for D and trimming; V, J and clone size are from that table. Across this sample there are 50,000 or so clones, with around 90% seen only once. 2.5% of the sample is held by the ten biggest clonotypes.

Interpreted using the paper, the time point label stands for: cells obtained before transplantation from donor or recipient. CD3+CD4+ and CD3+CD8+ populations were FACS-sorted from unstimulated pre-transplant donor and recipient cells taken from spleen or lymph nodes. The germline V gene supplies CDR1 MNHNS and CDR2 SASEGT. The CDR3 goes from the cysteine to the phenylalanine over 15 residues. The kept DNA is CDR3 alone, 45 bases in frame from the first base. Here V drops 6 bases and J drops 7 bases, and the junction holds 7 bases not matched to any gene. As for this clone: What antigen it recognizes has not been identified. The input lacks base qualities; no much larger clone sits a single base away.

Study-level results and caveats: In patients with donor T cell macrochimerism, the allografts had high GvH to HvG T cell clonal ratios. GvH clones were detected in recipient bone marrow, and some of these GvH clones were observed earlier in ileal mucosa or blood, consistent with an intestinal mucosal origin. The conclusions were limited by the relatively low number and heterogeneity of the intestinal transplant patients. Early after transplant, peak levels of circulating GvH clones were found to be associated with declines in HvG clones.

Recombination joined TRBV6-1 with TRBJ1-6; 9 junctional bases match TRBD1. Sequencing was performed on unstimulated CD4+ T cells sorted from spleen or lymph node cells, taken before transplant. This clonotype was sampled from a human donor who was the organ donor for an intestinal transplant. The nucleotides read TGTGCCAGCAGGGTTCCGGGACAGGGAAATTCACCCCTCCACTTT. It translates to CASRVPGQGNSPLHF.